This T cell receptor (beta chain) was observed in a study of radiotherapy plus CTLA-4 blockade in lung cancer. Study at large: Roughly 17% of patients responded objectively, and about 30% achieved disease control.

The assay was immunoSEQ multiplex PCR, and TCRdb's table has in-frame clones only and misses some. This table holds about 26,000 clones, roughly 79% found once. Trimming at V came to 2 bases and at J to 3 bases, leaving 10 bases not matched to a gene. There are 17 residues in the CDR3. Germline V gene sequence: CDR1 MNHEY, CDR2 SMNVEV (reference sequence). The sequence was collected from a human donor with non-small cell lung cancer that progressed on radiotherapy plus ipilimumab. This chain connects TRBV27 to TRBJ2-7; 10 nucleotides match TRBD1. The sequenced sample was peripheral blood, obtained from a patient treated with radiotherapy plus ipilimumab. CDR3 amino acids: CASSLRAVGDRGYEQYF. The CDR3 region has the DNA TGTGCCAGCAGTTTAAGGGCAGTAGGGGACAGGGGCTACGAGCAGTACTTC.